This T cell receptor beta chain was identified during a study of cytomegalovirus exposure and HLA in healthy donors. General study points: Follow-up analysis later connected one missense variant in DCLRE1C with trimming of TCR beta V- and J-genes. The availability of immune exposure information extended only to CMV serostatus.

CDR3 length: 15 amino acids. Germline CDR1 and CDR2: MRHNA and SNTAGT. The V and J ends lost 0 bases and 1 base respectively, with 8 bases between them. Details on this clone: Its cognate antigen is unknown.

Vbeta (60) and Jbeta (13) primers were used in the PCR. TCRdb keeps only in-frame clones here, not all; method: immunoSEQ multiplex PCR. Here the sample table reports around 65,000 clones. The specimen was PBMCs. This clonotype was sampled from a man aged 25 to 40 in good health and CMV-seropositive. The V gene is TRBV6-4, the J gene TRBJ2-3; D possibly corresponds to TRBD2 (5 bases). CDR3 sequence: CASSDSNGGTDTQYF. Written as DNA, the CDR3 is TGTGCCAGCAGTGACTCGAACGGGGGCACAGATACGCAGTATTTT.